This T cell receptor beta chain was recovered during a study of T cells in Graves' hyperthyroidism and ophthalmopathy. This clonotype has only a few counts. Template material for amplifying TCR beta CDR3 regions consisted of RNA transcripts. The study used the HTBI primer set for a first-round RT-PCR of the TCR CDR3. TCRdb called the multiplex PCR reads again in MiXCR, with one record for every CDR3 protein. The repertoire has 300,000 or so distinct CDR3 sequences, roughly 15% of them found once; the top ten carry 33%. CDR3 length equals 12 residues. The ends were cut back, 7 bases at V and 4 bases at J, with 14 bases in the middle. Germline V gene data show CDR1 as SQVTM and CDR2 as ANQGSEA.

The receptor comes from a man aged 25-45 years with Graves' hyperthyroidism. The gene calls are TRBV29-1 and TRBJ2-7; maybe TRBD1 (6 bases). The sequencing sample was made of blood. The DNA for the CDR3 is TGCAGCGCCGGTCGGGACATTTACGAGCAGTACTTC. The encoded protein is CSAGRDIYEQYF.